This T cell receptor (beta chain) came from a study of shared T cell receptors in the human thymus (dated by TCRdb to the early 2020s). Study-wide context: The study investigated the way shared, self-reactive T-cell receptor alpha chains are produced in the human thymus.

CDR1 SGHRS and CDR2 YFSETQ are derived from the germline V gene. The CDR3 holds 16 amino acids from the cysteine to the phenylalanine. Just the 48-base CDR3 DNA is kept, in frame starting at base 1. A distance of 17 bases separates the germline ends of V and J, which lose 4 bases and 0 bases respectively. The library was obtained by the immunoSEQ multiplex PCR assay. TCRdb retrieved this table from immuneACCESS and kept in-frame rearrangements only. Not all clones are present; in checked studies, unresolved V genes account for under half, and no reason is known for the remainder. Within this sample are about 380,000 clones, with roughly 94% of them counted one time only. The leading ten clones occupy 0.015% to 0.025% of the sample. To note about this clone: Its recognized antigen is unknown. Base qualities are not recorded, but no much larger clone differs from it by a single base.

The rearranged segments are TRBV5-1 and TRBJ2-7, with an unclear D gene assignment. Sequenced sample: thymocytes. The clonotype was recovered from a human donor. The DNA sequence is TGCGCCAGCAGCCCCCGCCGGAGAGGAATCTCCTACGAGCAGTACTTC. This yields the protein CASSPRRRGISYEQYF.